The sample holds a few counts of the clone carrying this T cell receptor beta chain. Its antigen is unidentified. Only in-frame clones appear in the TCRdb table, and some are missing; sequencing was by immunoSEQ multiplex PCR. This table holds 2 million to 2.5 million clones, around 90% found once. CDR1 and CDR2 from the germline V gene are ENHRY and SYGVKD. V was clipped by 2 bases and J by 6 bases; unmatched bases: 3. The CDR3 is made up of 15 amino acids. The record originates from a study of shared clonotypes between healthy human individuals. General study points: Limited genetic and exposure-history diversity came from having few donors.

A CD45RA-negative memory subset and a CD45RA+ naive subset were separated from the CD4+ cells. The V and J genes are TRBV10-3 and TRBJ2-2, with 10 bases lining up with TRBD2. The sequence was obtained from a man aged 18-30 years in good health. Some clones in this sample may be carry-over from other donors' samples. The source material was naive CD4+ T cells from PBMCs. The subset was: CD45RA+ positively selected. DNA of the CDR3: TGTGCCATCAGTGAGGCTAGCGGGAGTCCCGGGGAGCTGTTTTTT. It translates to CAISEASGSPGELFF.